A few counts support the clone carrying this TCR beta chain. The record originates from a study of cytomegalovirus exposure and HLA in healthy donors. CDR1 and CDR2 (germline): MNHEY, SMNVEV (reference sequence). The CDR3 totals 15 residues. V shed 5 bases and J 5 bases; nucleotides not matched to a gene: 9. The PCR ran on 60 Vbeta and 13 Jbeta primers. The table came from immunoSEQ multiplex PCR; TCRdb's copy has only in-frame clones and leaves some out. The sample holds 120,000 or so clones; roughly 17% are singletons and the top ten take approximately 2.9%. The chain has TRBV27 and TRBJ1-5; TRBD1 agrees at 7 bases. The sequenced sample was PBMCs. The TCR comes from a female donor in good health and CMV-seropositive. In DNA form, the CDR3 reads TGTGCCAGCAGTCCCGGGACAGAGGGACATCAGCCCCAGCATTTT. Translated: CASSPGTEGHQPQHF.